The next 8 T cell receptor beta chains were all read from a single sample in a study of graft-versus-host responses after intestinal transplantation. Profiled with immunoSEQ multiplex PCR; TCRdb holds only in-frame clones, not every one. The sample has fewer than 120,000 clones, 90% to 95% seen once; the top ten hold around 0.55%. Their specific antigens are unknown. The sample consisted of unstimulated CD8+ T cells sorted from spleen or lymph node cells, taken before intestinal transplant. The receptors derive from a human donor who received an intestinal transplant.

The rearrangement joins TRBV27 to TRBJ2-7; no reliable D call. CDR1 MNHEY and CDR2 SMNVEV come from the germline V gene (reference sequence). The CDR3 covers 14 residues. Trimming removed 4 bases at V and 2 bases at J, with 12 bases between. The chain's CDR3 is CASSSNVMTYEQYF. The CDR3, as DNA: TGTGCCAGCAGTTCTAACGTGATGACCTACGAGCAGTACTTC.

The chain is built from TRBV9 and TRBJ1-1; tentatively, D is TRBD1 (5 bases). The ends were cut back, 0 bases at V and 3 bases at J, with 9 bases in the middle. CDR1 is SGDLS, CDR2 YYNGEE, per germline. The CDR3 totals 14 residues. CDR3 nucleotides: TGTGCCAGCAGCGTAGGATCAGGGCACACTGAAGCTTTCTTT. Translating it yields CASSVGSGHTEAFF.

The CDR3 here is CASSPQGGANTEAFF. The CDR3 DNA follows: TGTGCCAGCAGCCCCCAAGGAGGGGCGAACACTGAAGCTTTCTTT. The rearrangement uses TRBV9 and TRBJ1-1, with D tentatively TRBD1 (5 bases). Trimming took off 4 bases at V and 1 base at J, with 14 bases between the two ends. The CDR3 is 15 residues long. CDR1 and CDR2 from the germline V gene are SGDLS and YYNGEE.

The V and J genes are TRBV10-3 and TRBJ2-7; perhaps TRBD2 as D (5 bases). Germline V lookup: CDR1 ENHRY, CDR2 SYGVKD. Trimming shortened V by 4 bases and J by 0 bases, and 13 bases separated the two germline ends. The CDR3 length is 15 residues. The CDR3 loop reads CAISVGLADSYEQYF. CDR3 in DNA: TGTGCCATCAGTGTGGGTCTAGCAGACTCCTACGAGCAGTACTTC.

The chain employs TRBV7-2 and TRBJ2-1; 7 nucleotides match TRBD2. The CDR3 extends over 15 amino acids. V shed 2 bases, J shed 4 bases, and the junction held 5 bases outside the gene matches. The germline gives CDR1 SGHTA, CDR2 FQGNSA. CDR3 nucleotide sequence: TGTGCCAGCAGCTTACGCAGGGAGGGTTACAATGAGCAGTTCTTC. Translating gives CASSLRREGYNEQFF.

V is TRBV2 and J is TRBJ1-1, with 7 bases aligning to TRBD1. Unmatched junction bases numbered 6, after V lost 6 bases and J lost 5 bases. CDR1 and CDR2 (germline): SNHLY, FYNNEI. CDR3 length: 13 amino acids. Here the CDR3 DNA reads TGTGCCAGCAGGCCAGGGACAGCTACTGAAGCTTTCTTT. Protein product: CASRPGTATEAFF. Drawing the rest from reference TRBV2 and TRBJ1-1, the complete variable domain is EPEVTQTPSHQVTQMGQEVILRCVPISNHLYFYWYRQILGQKVEFLVSFYNNEISEKSEIFDDQFSVERPDGSNFTLKIRSTKLEDSAMYFCASRPGTATEAFFGQGTRLTVV.

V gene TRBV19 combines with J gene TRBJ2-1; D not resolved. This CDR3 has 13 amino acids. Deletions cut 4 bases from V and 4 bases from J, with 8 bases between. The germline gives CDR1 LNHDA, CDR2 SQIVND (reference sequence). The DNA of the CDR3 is TGTGCCAGTAGTACCTCACGGTACAATGAGCAGTTCTTC. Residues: CASSTSRYNEQFF.

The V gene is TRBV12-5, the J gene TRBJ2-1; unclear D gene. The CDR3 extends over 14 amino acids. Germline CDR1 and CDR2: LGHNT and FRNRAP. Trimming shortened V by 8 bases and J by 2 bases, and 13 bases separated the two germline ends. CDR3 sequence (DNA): TGTGCTAGTCGTGATGGGTCCCCCTACAATGAGCAGTTCTTC. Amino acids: CASRDGSPYNEQFF.